Presented here are 7 T cell receptor beta chains from one specimen sequenced in a study of blood T cell repertoires in COVID-19. Produced via immunoSEQ multiplex PCR; TCRdb's table is partial and in-frame only. The sample has approximately 330,000 clones; roughly 86% are singletons. Sample: peripheral blood. These receptors were collected from a man aged 30 to 45 with COVID-19, enrolled during active disease.

V and J are TRBV7-9 and TRBJ1-2; TRBD1 agrees at 8 bases. Trimming at V came to 3 bases and at J to 7 bases, leaving 7 bases not matched to a gene. Germline V gives CDR1 SEHNR, CDR2 FQNEAQ (reference sequence). CDR3 length equals 14 residues. CDR3 residues: CASSLQGAQGGYTF. CDR3 bases: TGTGCCAGCAGCTTGCAGGGGGCGCAGGGTGGCTACACCTTC.

This rearrangement joins TRBV24-1 to TRBJ1-5; D remains ambiguous. There are 14 residues in the CDR3. Trimming removed 1 base at V and 5 bases at J, with 8 bases between. CDR1 is KGHDR and CDR2 is SFDVKD in the germline V gene. The CDR3 bases are TGTGCCACCAGTGATTTCGGAGAGTATCAGCCCCAGCATTTT. Translation: CATSDFGEYQPQHF.

CDR3 region: CASSPQVNTEAFF. The CDR3 DNA reads TGTGCCAGCAGCCCACAGGTTAACACTGAAGCTTTCTTT. This chain connects TRBV9 to TRBJ1-1, with D possibly TRBD1 on 5 matching bases. The germline V gene encodes CDR1 SGDLS and CDR2 YYNGEE. V lost 4 bases, J lost 2 bases, and 9 bases lay in between. The CDR3 sequence is 13 residues long.

The J gene is TRBJ2-1, the V gene TRBV19, with 9 bases identical to TRBD2. This CDR3 has 15 residues. J lost 3 bases, V lost 7 bases, and 7 bases had no gene match. Germline values: CDR1 LNHDA, CDR2 SQIVND (reference sequence). The CDR3 sequence: CASKSTSGIYNEQFF. The CDR3, as DNA: TGTGCCAGTAAATCGACTAGCGGAATCTACAATGAGCAGTTCTTC.

Written as DNA, the CDR3 is TGTGCCAGCAACGGAGGGCCAACAGTGACCCAGTACTTC. Its translation: CASNGGPTVTQYF. The chain uses TRBV12-3 or TRBV12-4 and TRBJ2-5, with D perhaps matching TRBD2 (6 bases). V lost 7 bases to trimming and J lost 7 bases, with 16 bases between them. This CDR3 region has 13 residues.

V is TRBV9 and J is TRBJ1-5; unclear D gene. The CDR3 totals 13 residues. V was shortened by 3 bases and J by 3 bases, with 7 bases between the two germline ends. Germline CDR1 is SGDLS and CDR2 is YYNGEE. DNA for the CDR3: TGTGCCAGCAGCGCCCCAAACAATCAGCCCCAGCATTTT. This codes for CASSAPNNQPQHF.

The chain couples TRBV7-7 to TRBJ2-5, with TRBD1 matching over 8 bases. CDR3 length: 19 amino acids. CDR1 is SSHAT, CDR2 FNYEAQ, per germline (reference sequence). V dropped 5 bases and J dropped 5; count of bases not matched to a gene: 22. The CDR3 protein is CASSDKGGLRGQGYETQYF. The CDR3 DNA reads as TGTGCCAGCAGCGATAAGGGGGGCCTCCGAGGACAGGGTTACGAGACCCAGTACTTC.